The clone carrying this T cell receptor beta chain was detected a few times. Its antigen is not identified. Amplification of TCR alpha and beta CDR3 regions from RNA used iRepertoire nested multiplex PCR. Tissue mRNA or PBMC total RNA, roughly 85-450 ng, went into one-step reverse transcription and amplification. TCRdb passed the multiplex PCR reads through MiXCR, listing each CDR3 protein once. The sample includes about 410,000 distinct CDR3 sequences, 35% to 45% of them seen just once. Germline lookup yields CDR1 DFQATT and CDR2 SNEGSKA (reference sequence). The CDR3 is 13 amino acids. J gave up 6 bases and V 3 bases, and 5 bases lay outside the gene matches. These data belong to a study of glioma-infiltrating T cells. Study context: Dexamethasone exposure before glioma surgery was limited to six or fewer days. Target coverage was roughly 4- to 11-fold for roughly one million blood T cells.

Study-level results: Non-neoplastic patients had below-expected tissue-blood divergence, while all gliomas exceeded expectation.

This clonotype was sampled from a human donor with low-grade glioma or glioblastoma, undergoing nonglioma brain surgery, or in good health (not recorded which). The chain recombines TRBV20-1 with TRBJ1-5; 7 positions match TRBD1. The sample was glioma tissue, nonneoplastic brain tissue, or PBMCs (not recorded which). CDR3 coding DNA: TGCAGTGCTAGCGGGACAGTGACTCAGCCCCAGCATTTT. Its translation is CSASGTVTQPQHF.